This T cell receptor (beta chain) comes out of a study of T cell responses to AZD1222 COVID-19 vaccine (dated by TCRdb to the early 2020s). Looking at the study overall: AZD1222 recipients whose second dose came at about 4 weeks and those whose second dose came at about 12 weeks were combined into one group, since spike-specific TCR depth and breadth did not differ between the two schedules. A total of more than 230 trial participants underwent TCR sequencing, of whom 207 had received two doses of AZD1222 and about 25 had received two doses of the MenACWY control vaccine. Trial participants were enrolled by age into subgroups of 18-55, 56-69 and 70-plus years, and around 140, 26 and 57 TCR-sequenced participants, respectively, were included in these subgroups.

The CDR3 regions of human TCRbeta chains were analyzed by immunosequencing. Turning to the authors' computational methods: Repertoire TCRs were checked for matches against a reference library of SARS-CoV-2-specific TCRs that had been generated using the MIRA antigen-specificity platform. Breadth was defined as the fraction of unique TCRs that were SARS-CoV-2-associated, and depth was defined as the fraction of total T cells that were SARS-CoV-2-associated. Using the MIRA data, each spike-specific TCR was mapped to the spike region that the TCR reacts to and placed in a CD4 or CD8 class. Log10-transformed breadth and depth values were compared by one-way ANOVA with Sidak's multiple comparisons tests. TCRdb retrieved this table from immuneACCESS and kept in-frame rearrangements only. Not all clones are present; in checked studies, unresolved V genes account for under half, and no reason is known for the remainder. V, J and clone size derive from that table, while D and trimming were established from the DNA sequence. In this sample the table shows 150,000 or so clones, roughly 91% of which occur a single time. 1.5% to 2% of the sample goes to the ten largest clones.

The time point label here, explained by the study, means: baseline before first vaccination. The vaccinee samples were drawn from two UK trials, COV001 and COV002, one of which was a single-blind randomized controlled phase 2/3 trial testing AZD1222 (ChAdOx1 nCoV-19) in healthy adults. Trial participant PBMC samples were collected at day 0 and day 28 after the second dose for TCRbeta chain sequencing. V gives up 5 bases and J gives up 0 bases, and the segment between their germline ends measures 14 bases. The germline V gene yields SGHVS for CDR1 and FNYEAQ for CDR2. Measured from the cysteine to the phenylalanine, the CDR3 is 16 residues long. Kept here is only the CDR3 DNA, which spans 48 bases and is read in frame from base 1. The study at large found these results: The 56-69-year group was small, and its depth increase did not reach significance, likely because of low power. After two AZD1222 doses, both the breadth and the depth of spike-specific TCRs were significantly higher than at day 0 and than in MenACWY recipients. Because no samples from the day 14 peak response were available, repertoires could be characterized only after the peak T cell response. Most participants were white British and females outnumbered males, and the authors suggested that clonal diversity may have been underestimated. Conclusions about previously exposed vaccinees were limited because only six AZD1222 recipients were SARS-CoV-2 seropositive at baseline. Vaccine-associated CD4 TCRs spanned the whole spike protein, with dominant responses in regions 160-218 and 743-854. Reportedly, close to half of the unique spike-specific TCRs recognized epitopes lying outside the regions that are mutated in the B.1.351 and B.1.1.7 variants.

This clone was counted only a few times. The antigen it binds to is not known. Qualities for individual bases were not recorded, and no much larger clone is one base off. This TCR derives from an adult in good health. This chain joins TRBV7-6 to TRBJ1-3; no D gene is confidently identified. The material sequenced was peripheral blood, taken on day 0 of AZD1222 vaccination. Here the CDR3 is given as CASSDQTGNSGNTIYF. In nucleotides, the sequence is TGTGCCAGCAGCGACCAGACGGGCAACTCTGGAAACACCATATATTTT.